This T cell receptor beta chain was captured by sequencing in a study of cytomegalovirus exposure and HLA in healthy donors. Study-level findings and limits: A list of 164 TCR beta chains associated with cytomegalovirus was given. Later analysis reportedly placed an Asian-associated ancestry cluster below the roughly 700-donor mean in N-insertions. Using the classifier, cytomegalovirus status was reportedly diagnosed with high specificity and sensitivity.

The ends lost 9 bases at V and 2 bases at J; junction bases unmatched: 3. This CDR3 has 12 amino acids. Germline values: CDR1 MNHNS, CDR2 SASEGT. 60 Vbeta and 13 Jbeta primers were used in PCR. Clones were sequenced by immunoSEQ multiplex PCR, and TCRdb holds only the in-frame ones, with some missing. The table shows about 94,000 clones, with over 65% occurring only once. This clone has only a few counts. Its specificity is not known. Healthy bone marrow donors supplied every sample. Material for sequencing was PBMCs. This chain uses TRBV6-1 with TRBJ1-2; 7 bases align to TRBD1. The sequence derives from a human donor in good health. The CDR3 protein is CASAGGNYGYTF. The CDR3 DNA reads TGTGCCAGTGCAGGGGGAAACTATGGCTACACCTTC.